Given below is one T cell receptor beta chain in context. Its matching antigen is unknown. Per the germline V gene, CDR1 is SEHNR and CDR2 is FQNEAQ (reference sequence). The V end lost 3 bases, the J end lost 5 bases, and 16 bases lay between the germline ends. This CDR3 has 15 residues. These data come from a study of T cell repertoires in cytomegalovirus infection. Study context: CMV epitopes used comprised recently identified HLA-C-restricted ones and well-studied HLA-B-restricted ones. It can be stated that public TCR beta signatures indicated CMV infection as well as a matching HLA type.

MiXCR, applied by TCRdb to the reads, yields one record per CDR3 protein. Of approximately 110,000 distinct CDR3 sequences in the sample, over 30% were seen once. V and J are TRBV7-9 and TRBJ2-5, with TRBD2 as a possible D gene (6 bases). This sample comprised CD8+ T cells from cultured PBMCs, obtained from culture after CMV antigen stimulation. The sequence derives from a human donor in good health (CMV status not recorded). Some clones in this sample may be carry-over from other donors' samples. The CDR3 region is CASSLGTAAGETQYF. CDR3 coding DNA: TGTGCCAGCAGCTTGGGGACTGCCGCGGGGGAGACCCAGTACTTC.